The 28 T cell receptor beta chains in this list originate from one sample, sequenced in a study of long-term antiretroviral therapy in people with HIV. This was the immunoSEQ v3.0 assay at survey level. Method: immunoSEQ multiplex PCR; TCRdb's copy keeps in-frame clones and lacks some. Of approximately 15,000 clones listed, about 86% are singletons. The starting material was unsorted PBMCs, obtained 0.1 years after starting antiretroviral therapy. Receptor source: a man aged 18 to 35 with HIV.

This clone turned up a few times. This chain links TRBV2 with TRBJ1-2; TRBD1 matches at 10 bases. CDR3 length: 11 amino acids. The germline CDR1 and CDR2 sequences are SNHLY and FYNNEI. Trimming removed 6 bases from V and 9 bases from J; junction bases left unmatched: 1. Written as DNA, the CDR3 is TGTGCCAGCAGGGGACAGGGGCGCTACACCTTC. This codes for CASRGQGRYTF.

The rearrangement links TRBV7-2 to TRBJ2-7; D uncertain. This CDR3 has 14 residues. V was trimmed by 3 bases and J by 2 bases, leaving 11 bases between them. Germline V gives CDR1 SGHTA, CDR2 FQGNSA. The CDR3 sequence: CASSFLPSPYEQYF. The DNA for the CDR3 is TGTGCCAGCAGCTTTCTGCCATCCCCCTACGAGCAGTACTTC.

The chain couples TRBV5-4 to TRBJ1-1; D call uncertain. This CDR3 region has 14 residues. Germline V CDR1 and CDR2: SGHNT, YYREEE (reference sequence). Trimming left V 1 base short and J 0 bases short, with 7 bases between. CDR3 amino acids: CASSLPGVNTEAFF. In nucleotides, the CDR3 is TGTGCCAGCAGCTTGCCCGGGGTGAACACTGAAGCTTTCTTT. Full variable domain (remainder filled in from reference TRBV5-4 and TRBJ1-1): ETGVTQSPTHLIKTRGQQVTLRCSSQSGHNTVSWYQQALGQGPQFIFQYYREEENGRGNFPPRFSGLQFPNYSSELNVNALELDDSALYLCASSLPGVNTEAFFGQGTRLTVV.

CDR3: CAISEAGDQPQHF. Here the CDR3 DNA reads TGTGCCATCAGTGAGGCAGGGGATCAGCCCCAGCATTTT. The rearrangement links TRBV10-3 to TRBJ1-5; possibly TRBD1 for D (6 bases). CDR1 and CDR2 (germline): ENHRY, SYGVKD. The CDR3 runs 13 residues. Trimming pared 2 bases from V and 5 bases from J, leaving 7 bases between.

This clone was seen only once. The CDR3, as DNA: TGTGCCAGCAGCTTAGGGACAGGGGCTTTTTTTGAAAAACTGTTTTTT. It encodes CASSLGTGAFFEKLFF. The rearrangement links TRBV7-2 to TRBJ1-4, with 9 positions matching TRBD1. The CDR3 is 16 amino acids. The V segment lost 1 base and the J segment 7 bases; nucleotides outside the gene matches: 7. Germline values: CDR1 SGHTA, CDR2 FQGNSA.

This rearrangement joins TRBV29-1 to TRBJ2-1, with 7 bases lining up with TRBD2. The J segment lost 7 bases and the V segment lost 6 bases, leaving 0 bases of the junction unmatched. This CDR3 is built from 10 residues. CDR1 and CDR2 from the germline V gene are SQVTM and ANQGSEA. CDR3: CSVGGNEQFF. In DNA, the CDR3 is TGCAGCGTGGGGGGGAATGAGCAGTTCTTC.

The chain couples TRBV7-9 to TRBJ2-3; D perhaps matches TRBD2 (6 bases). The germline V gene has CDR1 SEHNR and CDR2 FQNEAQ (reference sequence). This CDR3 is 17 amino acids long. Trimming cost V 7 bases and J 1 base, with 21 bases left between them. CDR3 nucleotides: TGTGCCAGCAACAAAGTGGAGGGAGCCCTCGGCACAGATACGCAGTATTTT. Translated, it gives CASNKVEGALGTDTQYF.

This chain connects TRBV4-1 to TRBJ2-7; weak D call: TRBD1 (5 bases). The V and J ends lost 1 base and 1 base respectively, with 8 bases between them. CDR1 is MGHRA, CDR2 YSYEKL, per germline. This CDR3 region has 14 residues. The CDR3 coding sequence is TGCGCCAGCAGCCAAGCAAGGGGATCCTACGAGCAGTACTTC. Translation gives CASSQARGSYEQYF.

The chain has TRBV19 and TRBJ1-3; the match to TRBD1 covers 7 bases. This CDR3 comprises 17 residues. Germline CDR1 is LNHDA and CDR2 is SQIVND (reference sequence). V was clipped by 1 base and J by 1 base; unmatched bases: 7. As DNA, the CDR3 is TGTGCCAGTAGTATAGGACTACGGGACAGATCTGGAAACACCATATATTTT. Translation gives CASSIGLRDRSGNTIYF.

For the CDR3, the DNA is TGTGCCACCAGCAGAGATTTGGGAGGAGCAGATACGCAGTATTTT. This codes for CATSRDLGGADTQYF. The chain recombines TRBV15 with TRBJ2-3, with D maybe TRBD2 (6 bases). Trimming removed 0 bases from V and 4 bases from J, with 11 bases in between. Germline V CDR1 and CDR2: LNHNV, YYDKDF (reference sequence). CDR3 length equals 15 residues.

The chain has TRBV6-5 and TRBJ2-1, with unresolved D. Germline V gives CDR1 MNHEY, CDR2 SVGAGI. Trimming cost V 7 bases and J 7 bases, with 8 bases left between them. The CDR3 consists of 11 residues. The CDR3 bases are TGTGCCAGCACCCTGTATAATGAGCAGTTCTTC. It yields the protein CASTLYNEQFF.

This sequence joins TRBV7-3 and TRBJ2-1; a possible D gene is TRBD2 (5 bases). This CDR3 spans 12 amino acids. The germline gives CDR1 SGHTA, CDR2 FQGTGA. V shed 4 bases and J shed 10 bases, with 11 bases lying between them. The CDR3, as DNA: TGTGCCAGCAGCTCCCTACTAGGCGAGCAGTTCTTC. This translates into CASSSLLGEQFF.

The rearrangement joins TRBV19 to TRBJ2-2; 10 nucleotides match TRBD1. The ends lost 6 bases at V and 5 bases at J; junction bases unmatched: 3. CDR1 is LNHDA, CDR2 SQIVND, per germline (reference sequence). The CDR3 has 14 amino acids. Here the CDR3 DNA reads TGTGCCAGTAGGGGGACAGGGGTAACCGGGGAGCTGTTTTTT. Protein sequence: CASRGTGVTGELFF.

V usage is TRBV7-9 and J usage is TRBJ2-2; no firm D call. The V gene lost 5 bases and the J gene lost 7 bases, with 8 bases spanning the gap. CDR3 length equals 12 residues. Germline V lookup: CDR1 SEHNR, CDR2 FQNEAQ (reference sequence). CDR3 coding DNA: TGTGCCAGCAGCCCCCTGGGCGGGGAGCTGTTTTTT. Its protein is CASSPLGGELFF.

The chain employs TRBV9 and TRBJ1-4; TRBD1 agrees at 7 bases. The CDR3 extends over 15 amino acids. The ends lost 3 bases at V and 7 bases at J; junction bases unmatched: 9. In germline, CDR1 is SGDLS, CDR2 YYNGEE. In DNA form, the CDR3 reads TGTGCCAGCAGCGCCCTGGACAGGAGGAGTGAAAAACTGTTTTTT. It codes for CASSALDRRSEKLFF.

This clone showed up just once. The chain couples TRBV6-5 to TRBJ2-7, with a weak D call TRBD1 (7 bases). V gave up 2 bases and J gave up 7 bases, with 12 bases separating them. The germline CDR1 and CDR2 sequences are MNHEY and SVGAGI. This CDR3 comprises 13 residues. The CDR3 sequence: CASSYTGAGEQYF. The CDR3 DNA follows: TGTGCCAGCAGTTACACAGGGGCGGGAGAGCAGTACTTC.

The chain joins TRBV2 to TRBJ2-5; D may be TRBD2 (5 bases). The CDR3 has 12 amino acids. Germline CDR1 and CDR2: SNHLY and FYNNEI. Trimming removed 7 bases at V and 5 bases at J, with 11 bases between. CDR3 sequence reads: CASTGMSETQYF. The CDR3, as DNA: TGTGCCAGCACGGGAATGAGTGAGACCCAGTACTTC.

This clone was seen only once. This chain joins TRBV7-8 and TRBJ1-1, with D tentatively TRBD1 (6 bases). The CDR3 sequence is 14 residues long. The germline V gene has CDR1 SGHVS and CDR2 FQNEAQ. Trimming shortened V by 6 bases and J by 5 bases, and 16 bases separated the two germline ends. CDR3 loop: CASSILTRGTEAFF. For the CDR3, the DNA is TGTGCCAGCAGTATCTTGACAAGGGGGACTGAAGCTTTCTTT.

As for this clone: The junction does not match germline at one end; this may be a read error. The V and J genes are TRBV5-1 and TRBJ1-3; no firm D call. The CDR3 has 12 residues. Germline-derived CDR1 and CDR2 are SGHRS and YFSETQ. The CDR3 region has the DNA TGCGCCAGCTCAGAGGCGGGAAACACCGTATATTTT. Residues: CASSEAGNTVYF.

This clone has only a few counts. CDR3 coding DNA: TGTGCCAGCAGTGAAGCCGGGGGGCACGTTGGTGTGAACACTGAAGCTTTCTTT. It yields the protein CASSEAGGHVGVNTEAFF. The chain joins TRBV6-1 to TRBJ1-1; a possible D gene is TRBD1 (6 bases). V was shortened by 0 bases and J by 0 bases, with 17 bases between the two germline ends. The germline gives CDR1 MNHNS, CDR2 SASEGT. The CDR3 spans 18 residues.

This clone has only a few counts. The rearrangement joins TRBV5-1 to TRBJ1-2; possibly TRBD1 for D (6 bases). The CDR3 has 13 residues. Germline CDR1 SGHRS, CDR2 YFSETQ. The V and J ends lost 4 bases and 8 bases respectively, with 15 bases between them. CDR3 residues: CASSTDPGDGYTF. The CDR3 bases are TGCGCCAGCAGCACCGACCCAGGGGACGGCTACACCTTC.

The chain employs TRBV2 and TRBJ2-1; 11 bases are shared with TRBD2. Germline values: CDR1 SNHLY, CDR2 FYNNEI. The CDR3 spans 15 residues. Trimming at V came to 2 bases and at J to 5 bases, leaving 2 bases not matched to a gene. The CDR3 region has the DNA TGTGCCAGCAGTGAATCACTAGCGGGGGACAATGAGCAGTTCTTC. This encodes CASSESLAGDNEQFF.

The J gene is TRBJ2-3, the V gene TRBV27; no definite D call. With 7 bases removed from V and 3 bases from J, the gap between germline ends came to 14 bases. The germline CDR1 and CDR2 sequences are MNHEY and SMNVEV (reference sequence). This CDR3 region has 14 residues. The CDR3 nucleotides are TGTGCCAGCACTGAAGGGAAGTTGACAGATACGCAGTATTTT. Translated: CASTEGKLTDTQYF.

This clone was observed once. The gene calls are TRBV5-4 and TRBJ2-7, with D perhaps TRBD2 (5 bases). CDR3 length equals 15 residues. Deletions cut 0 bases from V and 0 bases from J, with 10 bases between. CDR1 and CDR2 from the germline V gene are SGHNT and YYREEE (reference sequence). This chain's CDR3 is CASSLGGAVSYEQYF. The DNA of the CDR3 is TGTGCCAGCAGCTTGGGGGGAGCGGTCTCCTACGAGCAGTACTTC.

Here the CDR3 reads CASSQEPGGSTDTQYF. CDR3 DNA sequence: TGTGCCAGCAGCCAAGAGCCGGGGGGCTCCACAGATACGCAGTATTTT. The chain carries TRBV4-2 and TRBJ2-3; tentative D call: TRBD2 (7 bases). The CDR3 length is 16 residues. The germline V gene encodes CDR1 LGHNA and CDR2 YNFKEQ. Trimming removed 0 bases from V and 2 bases from J, with 12 bases in between.

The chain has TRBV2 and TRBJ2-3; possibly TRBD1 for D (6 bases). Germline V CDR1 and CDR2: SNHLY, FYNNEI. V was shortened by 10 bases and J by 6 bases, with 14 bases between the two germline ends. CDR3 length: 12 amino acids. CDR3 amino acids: CAIPTGRDTQYF. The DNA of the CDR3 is TGTGCCATCCCGACAGGAAGGGATACGCAGTATTTT.

The CDR3 protein is CASSQEEVSSWAEKLFF. The CDR3 DNA is TGTGCCAGCAGCCAAGAGGAGGTATCTTCCTGGGCTGAAAAACTGTTTTTT. The V gene is TRBV4-2, the J gene TRBJ1-4; unclear D gene. The V and J ends lost 0 bases and 7 bases respectively, with 18 bases between them. Germline values: CDR1 LGHNA, CDR2 YNFKEQ. CDR3 length: 17 residues.

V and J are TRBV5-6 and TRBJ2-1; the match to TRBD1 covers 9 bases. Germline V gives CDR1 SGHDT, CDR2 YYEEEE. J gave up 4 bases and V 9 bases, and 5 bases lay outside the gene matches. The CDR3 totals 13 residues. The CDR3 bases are TGTGCCACCGCGGGACAGGGATACAATGAGCAGTTCTTC. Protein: CATAGQGYNEQFF.